These 23 T cell receptor beta chains share one sample of origin, sequenced in a study of Graves' ophthalmopathy and Graves' hyperthyroidism. Beta-chain TCR CDR3 regions were amplified from RNA transcripts. The authors performed first-round RT-PCR with HTBI primers and then a second-round multiplex PCR. Each CDR3 protein is one row after TCRdb ran MiXCR on the multiplex PCR reads. The table has 150,000 to 200,000 distinct CDR3 sequences, around 40% seen once. The sequenced sample was peripheral blood. Receptor source: a man aged 25 to 40 with Graves' ophthalmopathy.

This clonotype was seen ten or more times. The gene calls are TRBV7-3 and TRBJ2-7; D is unclear. CDR3 length: 14 residues. The germline CDR1 and CDR2 sequences are SGHTA and FQGTGA. Between the trimmed V and J ends, which lost 5 bases and 0 bases, there was a span of 11 bases. For the CDR3, the DNA is TGTGCCAGCAGCCTTACATACAACTCCTACGAGCAGTACTTC. Translation gives CASSLTYNSYEQYF. Combining the CDR3 with reference TRBV7-3 and TRBJ2-7 gives the whole variable domain GAGVSQTPSNKVTEKGKYVELRCDPISGHTALYWYRQSLGQGPEFLIYFQGTGAADDSGLPNDRFFAVRPEGSVSTLKIQRTERGDSAVYLCASSLTYNSYEQYFGPGTRLTVT.

There are many counts of this clonotype. The genes are TRBV27 and TRBJ1-5; TRBD1 aligns across 8 bases. This CDR3 contains 14 residues. Germline CDR1 MNHEY, CDR2 SMNVEV (reference sequence). V shed 5 bases and J 6 bases; nucleotides not matched to a gene: 6. Written as DNA, the CDR3 is TGTGCCAGCAGTAGGACAGGGTTAGGTCAGCCCCAGCATTTT. It specifies CASSRTGLGQPQHF.

The sample holds many counts of this clonotype. V is TRBV3-1 and J is TRBJ2-6; possibly TRBD1 or TRBD2 for D (5 bases each). The germline gives CDR1 LGHDT, CDR2 YNNKEL (reference sequence). This CDR3 region has 15 residues. V shed 3 bases and J shed 4 bases, with 10 bases lying between them. The CDR3 sequence: CASSQGVSGANVLTF. CDR3 in DNA: TGTGCCAGCAGCCAGGGGGTTTCCGGGGCCAACGTCCTGACTTTC.

The chain has TRBV6-1 and TRBJ1-1; D unclear. Germline V lookup: CDR1 MNHNS, CDR2 SASEGT. V lost 7 bases, J lost 2 bases, and 14 bases lay in between. The CDR3 is 14 amino acids. CDR3 sequence reads: CASTSQILNTEAFF. The CDR3 DNA reads TGTGCCAGCACCTCACAGATACTTAACACTGAAGCTTTCTTT.

The rearrangement uses TRBV6-2 or TRBV6-3 and TRBJ2-5, with no clear D. The V gene's germline CDR1 is MNHEY and CDR2 SVGEGT. V shed 7 bases and J shed 4 bases, with 13 bases lying between them. The length of the CDR3 is 13 residues. The CDR3 DNA is TGTGCCAGCACCTTGGCTTGGAGAGAGACCCAGTACTTC. This codes for CASTLAWRETQYF.

This clonotype showed up many times. The genes are TRBV20-1 and TRBJ2-7; 10 bases match TRBD2. Germline V lookup: CDR1 DFQATT, CDR2 SNEGSKA (reference sequence). Trimming removed 0 bases from V and 5 bases from J; junction bases left unmatched: 10. This CDR3 is 16 amino acids long. CDR3 residues: CSARDWGVAGGHEQYF. The CDR3 DNA sequence: TGCAGTGCTAGAGATTGGGGGGTAGCGGGAGGTCACGAGCAGTACTTC.

At least ten counts were recorded for this clonotype. The CDR3 DNA reads TGTGCCAGCGGCGGTCTTAGGCGGACAGGGTATCCCGAGCAGTACTTC. It yields the protein CASGGLRRTGYPEQYF. This chain links TRBV2 with TRBJ2-7; 8 bases match TRBD1. The V segment lost 8 bases and the J segment 6 bases; nucleotides outside the gene matches: 18. Germline values: CDR1 SNHLY, CDR2 FYNNEI. The CDR3 spans 16 residues.

This clonotype has ten or more counts. V gene TRBV12-3 or TRBV12-4 combines with J gene TRBJ1-1; perhaps TRBD1 as D (6 bases). The CDR3 has 11 amino acids. The germline V and J ends were trimmed by 4 bases and 8 bases, with 8 bases remaining between them. CDR3 DNA: TGTGCCAGCAGTTACACAGGGGAAGCTTTCTTT. Translating it yields CASSYTGEAFF.

The chain links TRBV10-3 to TRBJ1-3, with a weak D call TRBD1 (5 bases). Germline CDR1 is ENHRY and CDR2 is SYGVKD. The V gene lost 8 bases and the J gene lost 3 bases, with 11 bases spanning the gap. The length of the CDR3 is 13 residues. The CDR3 nucleotides are TGTGCCATCCTCACAGGCGGTGGAAACACCATATATTTT. Protein sequence: CAILTGGGNTIYF.

A note on this clonotype: Mismatch with germline at one junction end may stem from a read error. The genes are TRBV12-3 or TRBV12-4 and TRBJ1-3; no clear D. The CDR3 contains 13 residues. Here the CDR3 DNA reads TGTGCCAGCAGTTTTAACGGAGGAAGCACCATATATTTT. Protein: CASSFNGGSTIYF.

This clonotype was detected many times. This chain connects TRBV4-2 to TRBJ1-5; TRBD1 is a possible D gene (6 bases). Germline CDR1 reads LGHNA; CDR2 reads YNFKEQ. Trimming stripped 1 base from V and 5 bases from J, with 15 bases between. This CDR3 region has 16 residues. The CDR3 protein is CASSQGLGARDQPQHF. As DNA, the CDR3 is TGTGCCAGCAGCCAAGGGTTGGGGGCCCGCGATCAGCCCCAGCATTTT.

This clonotype was counted only a few times. The chain is built from TRBV5-1 and TRBJ2-5, with TRBD1 matching 7 bases. CDR3 size: 14 residues. The junction had 3 bases not matched to a gene; V was cut back by 3 bases and J by 1 base. Germline values: CDR1 SGHRS, CDR2 YFSETQ. The CDR3 here is CASSWGTAQETQYF. The CDR3 DNA reads TGCGCCAGCAGCTGGGGGACAGCCCAAGAGACCCAGTACTTC.

This clonotype has ten or more counts. This chain links TRBV2 with TRBJ2-5; D is unclear. Trimming left V 8 bases short and J 5 bases short, with 18 bases between. The CDR3 is 14 residues long. Germline-derived CDR1 and CDR2 are SNHLY and FYNNEI. In nucleotides, the CDR3 is TGTGCCAGCGCCGGCGAGGTCGTGGCGGAGACCCAGTACTTC. Its protein product is CASAGEVVAETQYF.

This clonotype was counted ten times or more. The chain uses TRBV7-9 and TRBJ1-5; D unclear. Germline V lookup: CDR1 SEHNR, CDR2 FQNEAQ (reference sequence). The CDR3 is 13 residues long. Deletions cut 4 bases from V and 2 bases from J, with 6 bases between. DNA for the CDR3: TGTGCCAGCAGCTGGAGTGGCAATCAGCCCCAGCATTTT. This gives the protein CASSWSGNQPQHF.

This clonotype was counted many times. J is TRBJ1-5 and V is TRBV5-1; TRBD1 agrees at 7 bases. The junction had 27 bases not matched to a gene; V was cut back by 0 bases and J by 9 bases. Germline V gives CDR1 SGHRS, CDR2 YFSETQ. The CDR3 extends over 21 amino acids. CDR3 residues: CASSLAHDREAVGYYVWPQHF. CDR3 coding DNA: TGCGCCAGCAGCTTGGCGCATGACAGGGAGGCGGTGGGGTATTATGTTTGGCCCCAGCATTTT.

The rearrangement uses TRBV12-3 or TRBV12-4 and TRBJ2-7; D call uncertain. The CDR3 runs 14 residues. Trimming shortened V by 3 bases and J by 6 bases, and 15 bases separated the two germline ends. CDR3 sequence: CASSLGARSIEQYF. CDR3 nucleotide sequence: TGTGCCAGCAGTTTGGGCGCGCGCAGTATCGAGCAGTACTTC.

The CDR3 DNA is TGTGCCAGCAGTGAATATAAGCGGGGGACCTACGAGCAGTACTTC. Protein sequence: CASSEYKRGTYEQYF. The chain recombines TRBV6-1 with TRBJ2-7; 8 bases are shared with TRBD2. CDR3 length equals 15 residues. Germline V gene sequence: CDR1 MNHNS, CDR2 SASEGT. V was pared by 2 bases and J by 2 bases, with 5 bases of the junction left unmatched.

The chain carries TRBV12-3 or TRBV12-4 and TRBJ2-2; 10 nucleotides agree with TRBD1. V trimming: 6 bases; J trimming: 4 bases; junction bases outside the gene matches: 5. The CDR3 is made up of 15 amino acids. CDR3 loop: CASSRQGAFTGELFF. CDR3 nucleotide sequence: TGTGCCAGCAGCCGACAGGGGGCGTTCACCGGGGAGCTGTTTTTT.

In this sample, this clonotype turned up many times. The V gene is TRBV3-1, the J gene TRBJ2-7; 9 nucleotides align to TRBD2. The CDR3 has 17 amino acids. V lost 5 bases to trimming and J lost 3 bases; unmatched junction nucleotides: 14. Germline CDR1 is LGHDT and CDR2 is YNNKEL (reference sequence). CDR3 loop: CASSGGVSGSLNYEQYF. In DNA, the CDR3 is TGTGCCAGCAGCGGGGGGGTTAGCGGGAGCCTAAACTACGAGCAGTACTTC.

This clonotype was counted once. The chain carries TRBV6-1 and TRBJ2-7; 13 bases match TRBD2. There are 16 residues in the CDR3. Looked up from germline, CDR1 is MNHNS and CDR2 is SASEGT. Trimming removed 2 bases from V and 3 bases from J; junction bases left unmatched: 4. DNA of the CDR3: TGTGCCAGCAGTGAATTGGGACTAGCGGGGCTCTACGAGCAGTACTTC. As protein: CASSELGLAGLYEQYF.

This clonotype has at least ten counts. The chain recombines TRBV7-2 with TRBJ2-5; possible D gene TRBD1, 5 bases. Trimming shortened V by 5 bases and J by 2 bases, and 12 bases separated the two germline ends. The CDR3 totals 14 residues. The germline gives CDR1 SGHTA, CDR2 FQGNSA. CDR3 region: CASSRQYKQETQYF. In DNA, the CDR3 is TGTGCCAGCAGCCGACAGTATAAACAAGAGACCCAGTACTTC. Full variable domain (missing parts from reference TRBV7-2 and TRBJ2-5): GAGVSQSPSNKVTEKGKDVELRCDPISGHTALYWYRQSLGQGLEFLIYFQGNSAPDKSGLPSDRFSAERTGGSVSTLTIQRTQQEDSAVYLCASSRQYKQETQYFGPGTRLLVL.

In its sample, this clonotype was seen once. CDR3 region: CASSPGASNTGELFF. CDR3 bases: TGTGCCAGCAGCCCCGGGGCATCGAACACCGGGGAGCTGTTTTTT. The rearrangement uses TRBV12-3 or TRBV12-4 and TRBJ2-2; either TRBD1 or TRBD2 may fit D (5 bases each). With 6 bases removed from V and 0 bases from J, the gap between germline ends came to 11 bases. The CDR3 is 15 amino acids.

The V gene is TRBV12-3 or TRBV12-4, the J gene TRBJ1-1, with 7 positions matching TRBD1. The V segment lost 8 bases and the J segment 5 bases; nucleotides outside the gene matches: 8. The CDR3 loop spans 13 amino acids. For the CDR3, the DNA is TGTGCCAGCGAGATGACAGGGATAACTGAAGCTTTCTTT. It translates to CASEMTGITEAFF.